Listed below are T cell receptor beta chains from one sample, sequenced in a study of post-analysis software for immune sequencing data. Using its own MiXCR run on the PCR reads, TCRdb lists one record per CDR3 protein. The sample holds approximately 460,000 distinct CDR3 sequences, roughly 45% seen once. The source material was blood. These receptors were taken from a girl aged 10 to 17 with multiple sclerosis. Both conserved end residues are part of each CDR3. D genes are given only for firm matches. Some rows mark clone size as missing; the rest say once, few, many or name a class of expanded clone.

D gene,V gene,J gene,clone size,CDR3 protein,CDR3 DNA
NA,TRBV20-1,TRBJ1-6,NA,CSARGSSETGVYLYNSPLHF,TGCAGTGCTAGAGGATCTTCCGAGACAGGAGTTTATCTGTATAATTCACCCCTCCACTTT
TRBD1,TRBV20-1,TRBJ2-7,NA,CSAGDRTCEQYF,TGCAGTGCTGGGGACAGAACCTGCGAGCAGTACTTC
TRBD2,TRBV29-1,TRBJ2-1,few,CSVESGSVSYNEQFF,TGCAGCGTTGAAAGCGGGAGCGTCTCCTACAATGAGCAGTTCTTC
NA,TRBV29-1,TRBJ2-1,NA,CSVGMGRRLAYNGQFF,TGCAGCGTTGGGATGGGGCGCAGGTTGGCCTACAATGGGCAGTTCTTC
TRBD1,TRBV20-1,TRBJ2-1,few,CSANRGNDDNEQFF,TGCAGTGCGAACAGGGGCAACGACGACAATGAGCAGTTCTTC
NA,TRBV29-1,TRBJ2-7,few,CSVETGMYEQYF,TGCAGCGTTGAAACGGGGATGTACGAGCAGTACTTC
TRBD1,TRBV24-1,TRBJ1-5,many,CATSDGQGRQPQHF,TGTGCCACCAGTGATGGACAGGGGCGTCAGCCCCAGCATTTT
NA,TRBV7-9,TRBJ2-7,NA,CASSSRGRPYEQYF,TGTGCCAGCAGCTCCAGGGGAAGACCCTACGAGCAGTACTTC
NA,TRBV29-1,TRBJ2-7,few,CSVGGISYEQYF,TGCAGCGTTGGGGGGATCTCCTACGAGCAGTACTTC
TRBD2,TRBV10-2,TRBJ2-1,few,CASTDSGRGAEQFF,TGCGCCAGCACAGATAGCGGGAGGGGAGCTGAGCAGTTCTTC
NA,TRBV4-2,TRBJ2-7,NA,CASSPIGGGVYEQYF,TGTGCCAGCAGTCCCATTGGAGGGGGGGTGTACGAGCAGTACTTC
NA,TRBV12-3/TRBV12-4,TRBJ2-3,few,CASSLSGTSTDTQYF,TGTGCCAGCAGTTTATCTGGGACTAGCACAGATACGCAGTATTTT
TRBD1,TRBV5-1,TRBJ2-1,NA,CASSVGQGGKSDEQFF,TGCGCCAGCAGCGTGGGACAGGGAGGGAAATCCGATGAGCAGTTCTTC
NA,TRBV7-9,TRBJ1-4,few,CASSPTTAPRANEKLFF,TGTGCCAGCAGCCCAACCACCGCCCCTCGGGCTAATGAAAAACTGTTTTTT